The clone carrying this T cell receptor (beta chain) has ten or more counts. The entry originates in a study of response to subunit inactivated influenza vaccine. V gave up 4 bases and J gave up 5 bases; unmatched junction bases: 4. The CDR3 runs to 13 residues. Germline lookup yields CDR1 SGHAT and CDR2 FQNNGV. TCRdb reprocessed the RT-PCR reads with MiXCR, giving one entry per CDR3 protein. This table holds about 240,000 distinct CDR3 sequences, 12% found once. The receptor's source is a man between 45 and 60 years old who received an inactivated influenza vaccine. The chain couples TRBV11-2 to TRBJ1-2, with 7 bases aligning to TRBD1. The sequencing here drew on non-naive T cells sorted from PBMCs, taken around two weeks before vaccination. The CDR3 region has the DNA TGTGCCAGCAGCTCGACAGGGCGGTATGGCTACACCTTC. This codes for CASSSTGRYGYTF. The variable domain in full, completed from reference TRBV11-2 and TRBJ1-2, reads EAGVAQSPRYKIIEKRQSVAFWCNPISGHATLYWYQQILGQGPKLLIQFQNNGVVDDSQLPKDRFSAERLKGVDSTLKIQPAKLEDSAVYLCASSSTGRYGYTFGSGTRLTVV.